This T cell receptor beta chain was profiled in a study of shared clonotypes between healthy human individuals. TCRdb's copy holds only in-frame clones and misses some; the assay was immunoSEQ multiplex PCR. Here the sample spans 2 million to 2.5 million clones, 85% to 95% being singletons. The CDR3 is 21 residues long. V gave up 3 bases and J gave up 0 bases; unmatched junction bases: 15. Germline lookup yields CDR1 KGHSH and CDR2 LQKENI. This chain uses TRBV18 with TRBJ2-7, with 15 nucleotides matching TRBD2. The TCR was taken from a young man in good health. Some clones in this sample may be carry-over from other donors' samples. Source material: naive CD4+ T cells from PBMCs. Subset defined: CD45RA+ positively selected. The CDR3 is CASSPGAPGLAGGQSSYEQYF. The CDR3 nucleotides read TGTGCCAGCTCACCGGGGGCCCCGGGACTAGCGGGAGGTCAAAGCTCCTACGAGCAGTACTTC.